Below are 27 T cell receptor beta chains sequenced from a single sample in a study of shared clonotypes between healthy human individuals (dated by TCRdb to 2018 to 2021). Library construction relied on the immunoSEQ multiplex PCR assay. Sourced from immuneACCESS, this table was stored by TCRdb with only in-frame sequences that have V and J called. A share of the clones is absent; for the studies checked, an unresolved V gene accounts for under half, and the remainder has no known explanation. The sample table records about 2.4 million clones; 93% of these occur just once. The ten largest clones represent approximately 0.36% of the sample. The sequenced sample was naive CD4+ T cells from PBMCs. Reading the label with the study, this specimen's cell subset or site is: CD45RA+ positively selected. These receptors all come from a man between 18 and 35 years old in good health. Some clones in this sample may be carry-over from other donors' samples.

The chain uses TRBV11-2 and TRBJ2-7; TRBD1 might be the D (5 bases). Germline V gene data show CDR1 as SGHAT and CDR2 as FQNNGV. V lost 1 base and J lost 2, with 18 bases in between. CDR3 length: 17 amino acids. CDR3 coding DNA: TGTGCCAGCAGCTTAGTAGGGTCCTTAGGGGCTACCTACGAGCAGTACTTC. Amino acid sequence: CASSLVGSLGATYEQYF. The full variable domain, with the rest looked up from reference TRBV11-2 and TRBJ2-7, is EAGVAQSPRYKIIEKRQSVAFWCNPISGHATLYWYQQILGQGPKLLIQFQNNGVVDDSQLPKDRFSAERLKGVDSTLKIQPAKLEDSAVYLCASSLVGSLGATYEQYFGPGTRLTVT.

This rearrangement joins TRBV29-1 to TRBJ2-7; no firm D call. V lost 1 base to trimming and J lost 3 bases, with 10 bases between them. This CDR3 has 13 residues. CDR1 is SQVTM, CDR2 ANQGSEA, per germline. CDR3 region: CSVEGGEFYEQYF. Written as DNA, the CDR3 is TGCAGCGTTGAAGGTGGAGAATTCTACGAGCAGTACTTC.

The chain's CDR3 is CSVKRVYGYTF. The CDR3 DNA follows: TGCAGCGTTAAACGGGTTTATGGCTACACCTTC. The chain uses TRBV29-1 and TRBJ1-2; D is ambiguous. This CDR3 has 11 residues. Germline V gene lookup returns CDR1 SQVTM and CDR2 ANQGSEA. V was pared by 5 bases and J by 5 bases, with 9 bases between.

The V gene is TRBV11-2, the J gene TRBJ2-2; D is undetermined. The CDR3 contains 15 residues. V gave up 5 bases and J gave up 6 bases, with 16 bases separating them. The germline V gene encodes CDR1 SGHAT and CDR2 FQNNGV. The CDR3 DNA reads as TGTGCCAGCAGCCCGACTGTCGGTGGTCCCGGGGAGCTGTTTTTT. It encodes CASSPTVGGPGELFF.

Notes on this clone: Different DNA sequences within this sample yield the same CDR3. This rearrangement joins TRBV9 to TRBJ2-2; D is undetermined. V gave up 2 bases and J gave up 1 base, with 3 bases separating them. The CDR3 has 13 residues. Germline V lookup: CDR1 SGDLS, CDR2 YYNGEE. CDR3 coding DNA: TGTGCCAGCAGCGTCCAGAACACCGGGGAGCTGTTTTTT. This sequence encodes CASSVQNTGELFF. Full variable domain (rest looked up from reference TRBV9 and TRBJ2-2): DSGVTQTPKHLITATGQRVTLRCSPRSGDLSVYWYQQSLDQGLQFLIQYYNGEERAKGNILERFSAQQFPDLHSELNLSSLELGDSALYFCASSVQNTGELFFGEGSRLTVL.

This sequence joins TRBV6-6 and TRBJ2-5; 14 positions match TRBD2. Germline lookup yields CDR1 MNHNY and CDR2 SVGAGI (reference sequence). V dropped 6 bases and J dropped 5; count of bases not matched to a gene: 5. The CDR3 length is 15 residues. CDR3 bases: TGTGCCAGCAGAAGACTAGCGGGAGGGTGGGAGACCCAGTACTTC. It specifies CASRRLAGGWETQYF.

The chain recombines TRBV28 with TRBJ2-1; TRBD2 agrees at 7 bases. CDR3 size: 17 residues. Germline CDR1 is MDHEN and CDR2 is SYDVKM. The J segment lost 1 base and the V segment lost 4 bases, leaving 10 bases of the junction unmatched. CDR3 nucleotide sequence: TGTGCCAGCAGTTCTCCCGTAGCGGGTTCGTCCTACAATGAGCAGTTCTTC. Protein sequence: CASSSPVAGSSYNEQFF. Variable domain in full (rest from reference TRBV28 and TRBJ2-1): DVKVTQSSRYLVKRTGEKVFLECVQDMDHENMFWYRQDPGLGLRLIYFSYDVKMKEKGDIPEGYSVSREKKERFSLILESASTNQTSMYLCASSSPVAGSSYNEQFFGPGTRLTVL.

The chain joins TRBV5-5 to TRBJ2-1; tentative D call: TRBD1 (5 bases). CDR3 length: 15 residues. V lost 4 bases to trimming and J lost 5 bases, with 16 bases between them. Germline V gene data show CDR1 as SGHKS and CDR2 as YYEKEE (reference sequence). CDR3 amino acids: CASSRHGAHDNEQFF. CDR3 DNA: TGTGCCAGCAGCCGACATGGGGCCCATGACAATGAGCAGTTCTTC.

The V call is TRBV14, the J call TRBJ1-2; D perhaps matches TRBD1 (5 bases). The germline CDR1 and CDR2 sequences are SGHDN and FVKESK. Trimming left V 0 bases short and J 2 bases short, with 7 bases between. The CDR3 loop spans 14 amino acids. The CDR3 loop is CASSQETENYGYTF. CDR3 DNA sequence: TGTGCCAGCAGCCAAGAGACAGAGAACTATGGCTACACCTTC.

This clone was seen once. The chain recombines TRBV28 with TRBJ2-5; 13 nucleotides agree with TRBD2. Trimming took 6 bases from V and 3 from J; bases not matched to a gene: 4. The CDR3 is made up of 15 amino acids. The V gene's germline CDR1 is MDHEN and CDR2 SYDVKM. CDR3 nucleotide sequence: TGTGCCAGCAGGAAAGGACTAGCGGGAGAAGAGACCCAGTACTTC. This gives the protein CASRKGLAGEETQYF. The full variable domain, completed using reference TRBV28 and TRBJ2-5, is DVKVTQSSRYLVKRTGEKVFLECVQDMDHENMFWYRQDPGLGLRLIYFSYDVKMKEKGDIPEGYSVSREKKERFSLILESASTNQTSMYLCASRKGLAGEETQYFGPGTRLLVL.

The chain is built from TRBV6-6 and TRBJ1-5; 8 bases match TRBD1. The germline gives CDR1 MNHNY, CDR2 SVGAGI (reference sequence). The CDR3 runs to 16 residues. Unmatched junction bases numbered 9, after V lost 8 bases and J lost 0 bases. The CDR3 sequence: CASDRGGGYSNQPQHF. CDR3 bases: TGTGCCAGCGACAGGGGTGGGGGATATAGCAATCAGCCCCAGCATTTT.

J is TRBJ1-4 and V is TRBV7-3, with 9 bases that match TRBD1. V was pared by 5 bases and J by 5 bases, with 6 bases of the junction left unmatched. CDR1 is SGHTA and CDR2 is FQGTGA in the germline V gene. The CDR3 sequence is 15 residues long. CDR3 coding DNA: TGTGCCAGCAGCCTTACCGGGACAGGGAATGAAAAACTGTTTTTT. This sequence encodes CASSLTGTGNEKLFF.

The chain combines TRBV11-2 with TRBJ2-1, with a weak D call TRBD1 (5 bases). The CDR3 consists of 15 residues. The V gene's germline CDR1 is SGHAT and CDR2 FQNNGV. V was pared by 5 bases and J by 5 bases, with 16 bases between. CDR3 sequence: CASSKQVYPNNEQFF. The CDR3 DNA sequence: TGTGCCAGCAGCAAACAGGTTTATCCCAACAATGAGCAGTTCTTC.

This clone showed up just once. CDR3 in amino acids: CATRAPGLAGLNEQFF. The CDR3 coding sequence is TGTGCCACCAGAGCACCGGGACTAGCGGGTTTGAATGAGCAGTTCTTC. V and J are TRBV15 and TRBJ2-1, with 12 nucleotides matching TRBD2. Trimming took 6 bases from V and 7 from J; bases not matched to a gene: 10. Germline CDR1 reads LNHNV; CDR2 reads YYDKDF (reference sequence). CDR3 length equals 16 residues. Full variable domain (missing parts from reference TRBV15 and TRBJ2-1): DAMVIQNPRYQVTQFGKPVTLSCSQTLNHNVMYWYQQKSSQAPKLLFHYYDKDFNNEADTPDNFQSRRPNTSFCFLDIRSPGLGDTAMYLCATRAPGLAGLNEQFFGPGTRLTVL.

The chain combines TRBV19 with TRBJ1-5, with D tentatively TRBD1 (5 bases). The ends were cut back, 3 bases at V and 6 bases at J, with 18 bases in the middle. CDR3 length: 16 residues. Germline V gene lookup returns CDR1 LNHDA and CDR2 SQIVND (reference sequence). CDR3 bases: TGTGCCAGTAGTATTCCAGGGCGCGAAATAAGTCAGCCCCAGCATTTT. Its protein is CASSIPGREISQPQHF.

The chain joins TRBV2 to TRBJ2-5; D is unresolved. Germline loops: CDR1 SNHLY, CDR2 FYNNEI. This CDR3 region has 10 residues. V was pared by 3 bases and J by 9 bases, with 5 bases between. The CDR3 region is CASSDRPQYF. The CDR3 DNA reads as TGTGCCAGCAGTGATCGGCCCCAGTACTTC.

The V gene is TRBV7-3, the J gene TRBJ2-5; the D is unclear. CDR3 length equals 15 residues. From germline, CDR1 is SGHTA and CDR2 FQGTGA. Trimming stripped 0 bases from V and 2 bases from J, with 10 bases between. The chain's CDR3 is CASSLTGRAQETQYF. CDR3 sequence (DNA): TGTGCCAGCAGCTTAACCGGAAGGGCTCAAGAGACCCAGTACTTC. Full variable domain (remainder filled in from reference TRBV7-3 and TRBJ2-5): GAGVSQTPSNKVTEKGKYVELRCDPISGHTALYWYRQSLGQGPEFLIYFQGTGAADDSGLPNDRFFAVRPEGSVSTLKIQRTERGDSAVYLCASSLTGRAQETQYFGPGTRLLVL.

The chain employs TRBV30 and TRBJ1-3, with 7 bases lining up with TRBD1. CDR1 is GTSNPN, CDR2 SVGIG, per germline (reference sequence). The V segment lost 5 bases and the J segment 0 bases; nucleotides outside the gene matches: 10. The CDR3 length is 16 residues. CDR3 amino acids: CAWASAGGSSGNTIYF. Written as DNA, the CDR3 is TGTGCCTGGGCCTCCGCAGGGGGGAGCTCTGGAAACACCATATATTTT.

A note on this clone: Other DNA sequences in this specimen translate into the identical CDR3. The genes are TRBV30 and TRBJ2-3; 7 nucleotides agree with TRBD2. Losses at the gene ends were 0 bases for V and 0 bases for J; bases not matched to a gene: 3. Germline V gene data show CDR1 as GTSNPN and CDR2 as SVGIG (reference sequence). This CDR3 has 15 amino acids. Here the CDR3 reads CAWSVGSGSTDTQYF. CDR3 sequence (DNA): TGTGCCTGGAGTGTAGGTAGCGGGAGCACAGATACGCAGTATTTT.

The chain is built from TRBV2 and TRBJ1-2; D might be TRBD1 (5 bases). The ends were cut back, 8 bases at V and 2 bases at J, with 15 bases in the middle. Germline V gene sequence: CDR1 SNHLY, CDR2 FYNNEI. This CDR3 has 14 residues. The CDR3 region is CASSTEGRNYGYTF. The CDR3, as DNA: TGTGCCAGCTCGACGGAGGGGCGCAACTATGGCTACACCTTC.

The V and J genes are TRBV7-2 and TRBJ2-5; the D is unclear. Germline CDR1 and CDR2: SGHTA and FQGNSA. V gave up 3 bases and J gave up 2 bases, with 16 bases separating them. The CDR3 sequence is 16 residues long. CDR3 sequence: CASSFGVHGLQETQYF. The CDR3 bases are TGTGCCAGCAGCTTTGGGGTCCATGGGCTTCAAGAGACCCAGTACTTC.

CDR3 region: CASSRTVYNTEAFF. In DNA, the CDR3 is TGTGCCAGTAGTCGTACAGTTTATAACACTGAAGCTTTCTTT. The J gene is TRBJ1-1, the V gene TRBV19, with D hard to call. Trimming left V 5 bases short and J 2 bases short, with 12 bases between. Germline V gene sequence: CDR1 LNHDA, CDR2 SQIVND (reference sequence). This CDR3 contains 14 residues.

The chain has TRBV4-1 and TRBJ2-3; tentative D call: TRBD1 (8 bases). There are 18 residues in the CDR3. The V end lost 1 base, the J end lost 2 bases, and 19 bases lay between the germline ends. CDR1 and CDR2 (germline): MGHRA, YSYEKL. The CDR3 reads CASSQGTGRGMATDTQYF. The CDR3 nucleotides are TGCGCCAGCAGCCAAGGGACAGGGAGGGGAATGGCCACAGATACGCAGTATTTT.

V and J are TRBV28 and TRBJ2-7; D ambiguous. The CDR3 covers 12 residues. The ends were cut back, 3 bases at V and 1 base at J, with 4 bases in the middle. Germline V gene lookup returns CDR1 MDHEN and CDR2 SYDVKM. The CDR3 DNA is TGTGCCAGCAGTTTTATTTCCTACGAGCAGTACTTC. Its translation: CASSFISYEQYF. Combining the CDR3 with reference TRBV28 and TRBJ2-7 gives the whole variable domain DVKVTQSSRYLVKRTGEKVFLECVQDMDHENMFWYRQDPGLGLRLIYFSYDVKMKEKGDIPEGYSVSREKKERFSLILESASTNQTSMYLCASSFISYEQYFGPGTRLTVT.

In regard to this clone: Other DNA variants within this sample encode the same CDR3. The chain's CDR3 is CASSLSGGSYNEQFF. CDR3 DNA sequence: TGCGCCAGCAGCTTGAGCGGAGGCTCCTACAATGAGCAGTTCTTC. V is TRBV5-1 and J is TRBJ2-1; D perhaps matches TRBD2 (5 bases). The CDR3 runs to 15 residues. The germline CDR1 and CDR2 sequences are SGHRS and YFSETQ. The V end was cut by 1 base, the J end by 0 bases, with 8 bases between.

This clone has only one observation. This chain joins TRBV6-5 and TRBJ2-1; D uncertain. Trimming cost V 1 base and J 3 bases, with 10 bases left between them. This CDR3 is 15 amino acids long. Germline CDR1 and CDR2: MNHEY and SVGAGI. The CDR3 nucleotides read TGTGCCAGCAGTTACTTACCGTTGTACTACAATGAGCAGTTCTTC. Amino acids: CASSYLPLYYNEQFF.

The chain is built from TRBV4-1 and TRBJ2-5, with 13 bases aligning to TRBD2. The end of the DNA aligns better with TRBJ2-7, so the J call may be wrong. The V gene's germline CDR1 is MGHRA and CDR2 YSYEKL. The CDR3 totals 16 residues. CDR3 sequence reads: CASSPGLAGVSYEQYF. The CDR3 coding sequence is TGCGCCAGCAGCCCAGGACTAGCGGGAGTGAGCTACGAGCAGTACTTC.